Below, 9 T cell receptor beta chains from the same sample are listed, as sequenced in a study of T cell changes during pregnancy in multiple sclerosis (dated by TCRdb to the late 2010s). The library came from the immunoSEQ multiplex PCR assay. As stored in TCRdb, this immuneACCESS dataset retains in-frame rearrangements with V and J assigned. A fraction of the clones does not appear; measured against another copy, unresolved V genes explain less than half of the discrepancy, and the remainder lacks a known reason. The sample includes 57,000 or so clones, with about 92% observed a single time. The ten largest account for 5.5% to 7% of the sample. This material consisted of peripheral blood, taken in the third trimester of pregnancy. These receptors were obtained from a female donor in good health, enrolled as a control in a pregnancy study.

The chain has TRBV27 and TRBJ1-2; 9 nucleotides match TRBD1. Trimming cost V 4 bases and J 3 bases; bases outside gene matches: 6. The CDR3 runs to 15 residues. Germline CDR1 MNHEY, CDR2 SMNVEV (reference sequence). DNA of the CDR3: TGTGCCAGCAGTTCGAGGACAGGGGAGGACTATGGCTACACCTTC. Its protein is CASSSRTGEDYGYTF.

The CDR3 spells CASSPTGGADGYTF. CDR3 coding DNA: TGTGCCAGCAGCCCAACAGGGGGCGCGGATGGCTACACCTTC. This chain connects TRBV6-5 to TRBJ1-2; 9 positions match TRBD1. The CDR3 loop spans 14 amino acids. The V segment lost 6 bases and the J segment 6 bases; nucleotides outside the gene matches: 8. The germline gives CDR1 MNHEY, CDR2 SVGAGI.

This clone was counted a few times. The chain employs TRBV4-3 and TRBJ2-3; 9 nucleotides agree with TRBD2. The germline gives CDR1 LGHNA, CDR2 YSLEER. V shed 0 bases and J 4 bases; nucleotides not matched to a gene: 11. This CDR3 is built from 18 residues. The CDR3 loop is CASSQDIAGGLLADTQYF. The DNA for the CDR3 is TGCGCCAGCAGCCAAGATATCGCGGGGGGGCTGTTAGCAGATACGCAGTATTTT.

The chain joins TRBV18 to TRBJ1-1, with 9 nucleotides matching TRBD1. Germline assignment: CDR1 KGHSH and CDR2 LQKENI. CDR3 size: 15 residues. V lost 6 bases to trimming and J lost 3 bases; unmatched junction nucleotides: 8. CDR3 protein: CASSPGTGRYTEAFF. The DNA for the CDR3 is TGTGCCAGCTCCCCAGGGACAGGGCGTTACACTGAAGCTTTCTTT.

The V and J genes are TRBV7-8 and TRBJ1-4; TRBD1 aligns across 8 bases. The trim removed 1 base at V and 3 bases at J, leaving 13 bases unmatched. Germline CDR1 and CDR2: SGHVS and FQNEAQ. This CDR3 comprises 19 residues. The CDR3 nucleotides read TGTGCCAGCAGCTTAGACAGGGCCCAGGGGGCGCGTCCTAATGAAAAACTGTTTTTT. Translated: CASSLDRAQGARPNEKLFF. Filled out from reference TRBV7-8 and TRBJ1-4, the complete variable domain reads GAGVSQSPRYKVAKRGQDVALRCDPISGHVSLFWYQQALGQGPEFLTYFQNEAQLDKSGLPSDRFFAERPEGSVSTLKIQRTQQEDSAVYLCASSLDRAQGARPNEKLFFGSGTQLSVL.

This clone was observed a single time. V gene TRBV7-9 combines with J gene TRBJ2-7; 13 bases match TRBD2. Trimming at V came to 5 bases and at J to 5 bases, leaving 6 bases not matched to a gene. The CDR3 runs 15 residues. Germline V CDR1 and CDR2: SEHNR, FQNEAQ (reference sequence). DNA for the CDR3: TGTGCCAGCAGCATTGGACTAGCGGGAGCGGACGAGCAGTACTTC. It translates to CASSIGLAGADEQYF.

The chain combines TRBV7-2 with TRBJ1-5, with no clear D. Per germline, CDR1 SGHTA and CDR2 FQGNSA. Trimming took 5 bases from V and 4 from J, leaving 9 bases between them. This CDR3 spans 13 amino acids. The DNA for the CDR3 is TGTGCCAGCAGCCTTAGCTGGAATCAGCCCCAGCATTTT. This translates into CASSLSWNQPQHF.

This chain joins TRBV30 and TRBJ2-1, with a tentative D call TRBD2 (5 bases). Germline loops: CDR1 GTSNPN, CDR2 SVGIG (reference sequence). Trimming removed 5 bases from V and 9 bases from J, with 14 bases in between. This CDR3 is 12 amino acids long. The CDR3 region has the DNA TGTGCCTGGCTAGGACGGGAAGGTGAGCAGTTCTTC. It specifies CAWLGREGEQFF.

The gene calls are TRBV7-2 and TRBJ1-6, with 8 bases identical to TRBD1. CDR3 size: 16 residues. The V gene's germline CDR1 is SGHTA and CDR2 FQGNSA. V lost 5 bases and J lost 6; bases outside the gene matches: 9. In DNA form, the CDR3 reads TGTGCCAGCAGCCTAAGCAAGGGACAGGCTAATTCACCCCTCCACTTT. It yields the protein CASSLSKGQANSPLHF.